Listed below are T cell receptor beta chains from one sample, sequenced in a study of T-cell reconstitution after alpha-beta-depleted transplantation in children. MiXCR was run by TCRdb on the PCR reads, yielding one entry per CDR3 protein. The data show hundreds of thousands of distinct CDR3 sequences, roughly a quarter seen once. Sequenced here: PBMCs, mostly from graft donor cells, sampled 360 days after TCRalphabeta/CD19-depleted stem cell transplant. The receptors were gathered from a female patient between 2 and 10 years old who had a stem cell transplant for congenital amegakaryocytic thrombocytopenia, so the T cells may come from the graft donor. CDR3s include the opening cysteine and the closing phenylalanine or tryptophan. The order of the fields is clone size, V gene, J gene, CDR3 length, D gene, CDR3 DNA, CDR3 protein. The D gene is left open where the match is weak. A clone size is listed for some rows: how often the clone was seen (once, few, many), or a class if it is expanded.

clone size: NA
V gene: TRBV11-3
J gene: TRBJ2-4
CDR3 length: 16
D gene: TRBD1
CDR3 DNA: TGTGCCAGCAGACGCAAGACCGGGACAGGGGGCCCGAAAAAGTACTTC
CDR3 protein: CASRRKTGTGGPKKYF

clone size: few
V gene: TRBV6-2/TRBV6-3
J gene: TRBJ2-7
CDR3 length: 16
D gene: TRBD2
CDR3 DNA: TGTGCCAGCAGCATACCCCCCGGGACTAGCGTCTACGAGCAGTACTTC
CDR3 protein: CASSIPPGTSVYEQYF

clone size: NA
V gene: TRBV29-1
J gene: TRBJ1-2
CDR3 length: 12
D gene: NA
CDR3 DNA: TGCAGCGACTGGACGGGGCGGTTTGGCTGCACCTTC
CDR3 protein: CSDWTGRFGCTF

clone size: NA
V gene: TRBV5-6
J gene: TRBJ2-1
CDR3 length: 16
D gene: NA
CDR3 DNA: TGTGCCAGCAGCTTGTTTGGGAGACCGCCGTACAATAAGCAGTTCTTC
CDR3 protein: CASSLFGRPPYNKQFF

clone size: few
V gene: TRBV7-9
J gene: TRBJ2-2
CDR3 length: 17
D gene: NA
CDR3 DNA: TGTGCCAGCAGCTTAGTTTACGTCGCAGGGGTACCCGGGGAGCTGTTTTTT
CDR3 protein: CASSLVYVAGVPGELFF

clone size: few
V gene: TRBV3-1
J gene: TRBJ2-2
CDR3 length: 15
D gene: NA
CDR3 DNA: TGTGCCAGCAGCCGGGACTTCGCGAACACCGGGGAGCTGTTTTTT
CDR3 protein: CASSRDFANTGELFF

clone size: NA
V gene: TRBV20-1
J gene: TRBJ2-7
CDR3 length: 11
D gene: NA
CDR3 DNA: TGCAGTGCTACCACCGACTACGAGCAGTACTTC
CDR3 protein: CSATTDYEQYF

clone size: few
V gene: TRBV12-3/TRBV12-4
J gene: TRBJ2-7
CDR3 length: 15
D gene: TRBD2
CDR3 DNA: TGTGCCAGCAGTTTTAGTAGCGGGGGGCACTACGAGCAGTACTTC
CDR3 protein: CASSFSSGGHYEQYF

clone size: NA
V gene: TRBV12-3/TRBV12-4
J gene: TRBJ1-1
CDR3 length: 12
D gene: NA
CDR3 DNA: TGTGCCAGCAACCAGGGGATCGAGGAAGCTTTCTTT
CDR3 protein: CASNQGIEEAFF

clone size: few
V gene: TRBV15
J gene: TRBJ2-5
CDR3 length: 14
D gene: NA
CDR3 DNA: TGTGCCACCAGCAGAATCCGGGCCGGGGAGACCCAGTACTTC
CDR3 protein: CATSRIRAGETQYF

clone size: NA
V gene: TRBV5-1
J gene: TRBJ2-2
CDR3 length: 15
D gene: NA
CDR3 DNA: TGCGCCAGCAGCCTGACAGCGGCGAACACCGGGGAGCTGTTTTTT
CDR3 protein: CASSLTAANTGELFF

clone size: NA
V gene: TRBV29-1
J gene: TRBJ1-1
CDR3 length: 13
D gene: NA
CDR3 DNA: TGCAGCGCCCGAAAGGGGTTGAACACTGAAGCTTTCTTT
CDR3 protein: CSARKGLNTEAFF

clone size: NA
V gene: TRBV7-9
J gene: TRBJ1-1
CDR3 length: 14
D gene: NA
CDR3 DNA: TGTGCCAGCAGTTCTAGGGTAATGAACACTGAAGCTTTCTTT
CDR3 protein: CASSSRVMNTEAFF

clone size: few
V gene: TRBV18
J gene: TRBJ2-1
CDR3 length: 16
D gene: TRBD1
CDR3 DNA: TGTGCCAGCTCACTGATCGGGACAGGGGGTTACGATGAGCAGTTCTTC
CDR3 protein: CASSLIGTGGYDEQFF

clone size: NA
V gene: TRBV19
J gene: TRBJ1-5
CDR3 length: 13
D gene: NA
CDR3 DNA: TGTGCCAGTAGTATCAACGGCAATCAGCCCCAGCATTTT
CDR3 protein: CASSINGNQPQHF

clone size: few
V gene: TRBV14
J gene: TRBJ2-3
CDR3 length: 11
D gene: NA
CDR3 DNA: TGTGCCAGCGGGCCCAGTCATACGCAGTATTTT
CDR3 protein: CASGPSHTQYF

clone size: few
V gene: TRBV5-1
J gene: TRBJ2-5
CDR3 length: 14
D gene: NA
CDR3 DNA: TGCGCCAGCAGCTTAACAGTTATACAAGAGACCCAGTACTTC
CDR3 protein: CASSLTVIQETQYF

clone size: NA
V gene: TRBV20-1
J gene: TRBJ2-3
CDR3 length: 15
D gene: TRBD2
CDR3 DNA: TGCAGTGCTAGAGCTTCTAGGCTAGCGGTGTATACGCAGTATTTT
CDR3 protein: CSARASRLAVYTQYF

clone size: NA
V gene: TRBV18
J gene: TRBJ1-4
CDR3 length: 14
D gene: NA
CDR3 DNA: TGTGCCAGCTCACCGGGGCCCTATAATGAAAAACTGTTTTTT
CDR3 protein: CASSPGPYNEKLFF

clone size: few
V gene: TRBV4-3
J gene: TRBJ2-7
CDR3 length: 14
D gene: NA
CDR3 DNA: TGCGCCAGCAGCCAAGCCCTGTCGGGCGGGGAGCAGTACTTC
CDR3 protein: CASSQALSGGEQYF

clone size: NA
V gene: TRBV27
J gene: TRBJ2-6
CDR3 length: 16
D gene: TRBD1
CDR3 DNA: TGTGCCAGCCGCCGACAGGGGGCGACTGGGGCCAACGTCCTGACTTTC
CDR3 protein: CASRRQGATGANVLTF

clone size: few
V gene: TRBV4-3
J gene: TRBJ2-7
CDR3 length: 15
D gene: TRBD2
CDR3 DNA: TGCGCCAGCAGCCCCTCTAGCGGGAGAATCTACGAGCAGTACTTC
CDR3 protein: CASSPSSGRIYEQYF

clone size: NA
V gene: TRBV18
J gene: TRBJ2-7
CDR3 length: 16
D gene: NA
CDR3 DNA: TGTGCCAGCTCACCACAGGGACCGGCTTTCTCCTACGAGCAGTACTTC
CDR3 protein: CASSPQGPAFSYEQYF

clone size: many
V gene: TRBV12-3/TRBV12-4
J gene: TRBJ2-5
CDR3 length: 15
D gene: NA
CDR3 DNA: TGTGCCAGCAGTTTGAGCCCCCGAGGGCGAGGGACCCAGTACTTC
CDR3 protein: CASSLSPRGRGTQYF

clone size: few
V gene: TRBV2
J gene: TRBJ2-7
CDR3 length: 14
D gene: NA
CDR3 DNA: TGTGCCGTCCGAGGACCGGGATCCCCCTACGAGCAGTACTTC
CDR3 protein: CAVRGPGSPYEQYF

clone size: few
V gene: TRBV20-1
J gene: TRBJ2-7
CDR3 length: 13
D gene: TRBD1
CDR3 DNA: TGCAGTGCCAGGACAGGGGTTTCCTACGAGCAGTACTTC
CDR3 protein: CSARTGVSYEQYF

clone size: few
V gene: TRBV4-1
J gene: TRBJ2-3
CDR3 length: 15
D gene: NA
CDR3 DNA: TGCGCCAGCAGCCAAGGGAGGGGGGCCCGAGATACGCAGTATTTT
CDR3 protein: CASSQGRGARDTQYF

clone size: NA
V gene: TRBV7-2
J gene: TRBJ2-7
CDR3 length: 14
D gene: NA
CDR3 DNA: TGTGCCAGCAGCTTTTCACCTACACGCTACGAGCAGTACTTC
CDR3 protein: CASSFSPTRYEQYF

clone size: NA
V gene: TRBV7-8
J gene: TRBJ2-2
CDR3 length: 16
D gene: NA
CDR3 DNA: TGTGCCAGCAGCTTAGCACAGCGGGCATACACCGGGGAGCTGTTTTTT
CDR3 protein: CASSLAQRAYTGELFF

clone size: NA
V gene: TRBV6-5
J gene: TRBJ1-2
CDR3 length: 11
D gene: NA
CDR3 DNA: TGTGCCAGCAGAGCAGGGACCGGCTACACCTTC
CDR3 protein: CASRAGTGYTF

clone size: many
V gene: TRBV12-3/TRBV12-4
J gene: TRBJ2-1
CDR3 length: 14
D gene: NA
CDR3 DNA: TGTGCCAGCCTGAGGCGGGCAGGGACCAATGAGCAGTTCTTC
CDR3 protein: CASLRRAGTNEQFF

clone size: many
V gene: TRBV5-1
J gene: TRBJ2-7
CDR3 length: 14
D gene: TRBD2
CDR3 DNA: TGCGCCAGCAGCTTGGCCAGCGGGACTTACGAGCAGTACTTC
CDR3 protein: CASSLASGTYEQYF

clone size: NA
V gene: TRBV24-1
J gene: TRBJ2-3
CDR3 length: 16
D gene: TRBD1
CDR3 DNA: TGTGCCACCAGTGATCCCGGGACAGGGGAGGCAGATACGCAGTATTTT
CDR3 protein: CATSDPGTGEADTQYF

clone size: NA
V gene: TRBV4-3
J gene: TRBJ2-1
CDR3 length: 16
D gene: TRBD2
CDR3 DNA: TGCGCCAGCAGCCAAGATGTGAGCGGGAGGGCCCGTGAGCAGTTCTTC
CDR3 protein: CASSQDVSGRAREQFF

clone size: NA
V gene: TRBV4-1
J gene: TRBJ1-1
CDR3 length: 14
D gene: TRBD1
CDR3 DNA: TGCGCCAGCAGCCACGAACAGGGGGCCACTGAAGCTTTCTTT
CDR3 protein: CASSHEQGATEAFF